Below are 32 T cell receptor beta chains sequenced from a single sample in a study of T cell repertoires in cytomegalovirus infection. One entry per CDR3 protein, called by TCRdb with MiXCR from the reads. The table has around 530,000 distinct CDR3 sequences, 16% seen once. The specimen sequenced was CD8+ T cells from PBMCs. Receptors were obtained from a human donor in good health (CMV status not recorded). Some clones in this sample may be carry-over from other donors' samples.

About this clonotype: A much larger clonotype is one base distant, so this may be a read error. The chain couples TRBV10-3 to TRBJ2-1, with 7 nucleotides matching TRBD1. The CDR3 sequence is 14 residues long. V dropped 7 bases and J dropped 4; count of bases not matched to a gene: 7. Per germline, CDR1 ENHRY and CDR2 SYGVKD. The CDR3, as DNA: TGTGCCATCAAGCCGGGACAGAAATACAATGAGCAGTTCTTC. Its translation: CAIKPGQKYNEQFF.

This clonotype has a count of ten or more. This chain links TRBV7-7 with TRBJ2-2; D perhaps matches TRBD1 (5 bases). Germline values: CDR1 SSHAT, CDR2 FNYEAQ (reference sequence). The CDR3 totals 15 residues. The germline V and J ends were trimmed by 10 bases and 0 bases, with 15 bases remaining between them. The CDR3, as DNA: TGTGCCACCTCTGATTGGGGCGCGAACACCGGGGAGCTGTTTTTT. Protein product: CATSDWGANTGELFF.

This clonotype was counted only a few times. CDR3 DNA: TGCGCCAGCAGCCAAGAAGGGACAGGGACGCGGAACGAGCAGTACTTC. It codes for CASSQEGTGTRNEQYF. This rearrangement joins TRBV4-1 to TRBJ2-7; 9 bases are a match to TRBD1. V lost 0 bases, J lost 5 bases, and 8 bases stayed unmatched. From germline, CDR1 is MGHRA and CDR2 YSYEKL. The CDR3 totals 16 residues.

The chain couples TRBV11-2 to TRBJ2-4; 14 bases line up with TRBD2. Germline trimming cut 1 base from V and 1 base from J; bases unmatched to any gene: 9. Germline assignment: CDR1 SGHAT and CDR2 FQNNGV. The CDR3 covers 20 residues. CDR3 amino acids: CASSLGWTSGRSLAKNIQYF. The CDR3 DNA reads as TGTGCCAGCAGCTTAGGATGGACTAGCGGGAGGAGCCTGGCCAAAAACATTCAGTACTTC.

The table lists this clonotype with many counts. This chain joins TRBV25-1 and TRBJ2-7; 7 nucleotides match TRBD2. The CDR3 runs 13 residues. Per the germline V gene, CDR1 is MGHDK and CDR2 is SYGVNS. Germline trimming cut 8 bases from V and 4 bases from J; bases unmatched to any gene: 8. DNA for the CDR3: TGTGCCAGCCTGGGGGGGAGCAATTACGAGCAGTACTTC. It specifies CASLGGSNYEQYF.

The table lists this clonotype with a few counts. CDR3 in amino acids: CASSPGTGLGYTQYF. The CDR3 DNA reads TGTGCCAGCAGTCCCGGGACAGGGCTGGGGTATACGCAGTATTTT. The genes are TRBV2 and TRBJ2-3; 9 nucleotides align to TRBD1. Per the germline V gene, CDR1 is SNHLY and CDR2 is FYNNEI. The V and J ends lost 5 bases and 7 bases, in that order; junction bases with no gene match: 10. This CDR3 has 15 residues.

This clonotype was counted at least ten times. The chain recombines TRBV7-2 with TRBJ2-3; TRBD2 is a possible D gene (6 bases). Trimming shortened V by 0 bases and J by 6 bases, and 13 bases separated the two germline ends. CDR3 length: 15 residues. Germline V gene data show CDR1 as SGHTA and CDR2 as FQGNSA. The CDR3 DNA follows: TGTGCCAGCAGCTTAGCGCGGGGCCGGGGGGATACGCAGTATTTT. It encodes CASSLARGRGDTQYF.

Many counts were recorded for this clonotype. CDR3 residues: CASSQRESSGANVLTF. In nucleotides, the CDR3 is TGTGCCAGCAGCCAAAGGGAGAGCTCTGGGGCCAACGTCCTGACTTTC. The rearrangement uses TRBV11-2 and TRBJ2-6; maybe TRBD2 (5 bases). V shed 5 bases and J shed 0 bases, with 11 bases lying between them. Germline CDR1 SGHAT, CDR2 FQNNGV. The CDR3 is 16 residues long.

This clonotype was observed many times. For the CDR3, the DNA is TGTGCCAGCAGTTTATCAGGGGCAATGACCAATGAGCAGTTCTTC. Its protein is CASSLSGAMTNEQFF. V and J are TRBV27 and TRBJ2-1; the D gene is possibly TRBD1 (5 bases). Germline CDR1 reads MNHEY; CDR2 reads SMNVEV (reference sequence). Trimming took 0 bases from V and 6 from J, leaving 12 bases between them. There are 15 residues in the CDR3.

This clonotype was seen repeatedly, ten times or more. This chain joins TRBV12-3 or TRBV12-4 and TRBJ2-3, with TRBD1 as a possible D gene (6 bases). The V gene lost 6 bases and the J gene lost 5 bases, with 9 bases spanning the gap. This CDR3 has 12 amino acids. The CDR3 is CASSHRVDTQYF. Here the CDR3 DNA reads TGTGCCAGCAGCCACAGGGTAGATACGCAGTATTTT.

This clonotype occurred many times. The chain employs TRBV5-5 and TRBJ1-1; D is undetermined. V was cut by 4 bases and J by 5 bases, with 15 bases left in between. This CDR3 has 14 amino acids. Per germline, CDR1 SGHKS and CDR2 YYEKEE (reference sequence). The CDR3 region is CASSREGRGTEAFF. The CDR3 region has the DNA TGTGCCAGCAGCAGGGAGGGAAGAGGTACTGAAGCTTTCTTT.

There are many counts of this clonotype. The gene calls are TRBV27 and TRBJ1-6; a possible D gene is TRBD1 (5 bases). The germline V gene has CDR1 MNHEY and CDR2 SMNVEV (reference sequence). This CDR3 is built from 17 residues. The ends were cut back, 2 bases at V and 5 bases at J, with 16 bases in the middle. The CDR3 DNA follows: TGTGCCAGCAGTTTAAACTGGGGGGACTTCAATAATTCACCCCTCCACTTT. Its translation is CASSLNWGDFNNSPLHF.

This clonotype came up a few times. The V call is TRBV2, the J call TRBJ2-3; D possibly corresponds to TRBD1 (6 bases). Germline V CDR1 and CDR2: SNHLY, FYNNEI. Trimming stripped 9 bases from V and 2 bases from J, with 12 bases between. The CDR3 has 13 residues. DNA of the CDR3: TGTGCCAGTGGGGACAAGTACACAGATACGCAGTATTTT. This codes for CASGDKYTDTQYF.

This clonotype was seen at least ten times. The chain links TRBV7-6 to TRBJ2-3; 10 bases are shared with TRBD2. J gave up 1 base and V 5 bases, and 6 bases lay outside the gene matches. This CDR3 is built from 16 residues. The germline V gene has CDR1 SGHVS and CDR2 FNYEAQ. CDR3 bases: TGTGCCAGCAGCCCCGGACTAGCGGCCCGCACAGATACGCAGTATTTT. It codes for CASSPGLAARTDTQYF.

This clonotype was counted at least ten times. This chain links TRBV9 with TRBJ2-1, with 13 bases matching TRBD2. This CDR3 is 15 amino acids long. Losses at the gene ends were 4 bases for V and 6 bases for J; bases not matched to a gene: 4. Germline-derived CDR1 and CDR2 are SGDLS and YYNGEE. The chain's CDR3 is CASSPRTSGGNEQFF. The CDR3 DNA sequence: TGTGCCAGCAGCCCCCGGACTAGCGGGGGCAATGAGCAGTTCTTC.

At least ten counts were recorded for this clonotype. V and J are TRBV28 and TRBJ2-7, with a possible D match to TRBD2 (6 bases). Between the trimmed V and J ends, which lost 2 bases and 0 bases, there was a span of 8 bases. This CDR3 region has 14 residues. Germline V gives CDR1 MDHEN, CDR2 SYDVKM. The CDR3 sequence is CASSLREASYEQYF. In DNA, the CDR3 is TGTGCCAGCAGTTTAAGGGAGGCCTCCTACGAGCAGTACTTC.

At least ten counts were recorded for this clonotype. The chain is built from TRBV6-1 and TRBJ2-7; TRBD1 is a possible D gene (5 bases). Germline V gene data show CDR1 as MNHNS and CDR2 as SASEGT. The CDR3 sequence is 15 residues long. V lost 3 bases and J lost 3, with 15 bases in between. The chain's CDR3 is CASSDQGRVYYEQYF. CDR3 nucleotides: TGTGCCAGCAGTGACCAGGGTCGGGTCTACTACGAGCAGTACTTC.

In its sample, this clonotype was seen many times. CDR3 sequence reads: CASSGRDRSYEQYF. The CDR3 region has the DNA TGTGCCAGCAGCGGGCGGGACAGATCCTACGAGCAGTACTTC. V and J are TRBV2 and TRBJ2-7; TRBD1 might be the D (7 bases). V was shortened by 6 bases and J by 1 base, with 13 bases between the two germline ends. The germline CDR1 and CDR2 sequences are SNHLY and FYNNEI. The CDR3 is 14 amino acids.

J is TRBJ1-1 and V is TRBV9, with 7 bases lining up with TRBD1. Germline V gene sequence: CDR1 SGDLS, CDR2 YYNGEE. There are 14 residues in the CDR3. V lost 0 bases to trimming and J lost 3 bases; unmatched junction nucleotides: 2. In DNA, the CDR3 is TGTGCCAGCAGCGTAGCCGACAGGGACACTGAAGCTTTCTTT. Its protein is CASSVADRDTEAFF.

This clonotype was observed many times. The chain uses TRBV11-2 and TRBJ2-1; TRBD1 matches at 11 bases. V shed 6 bases and J 8 bases; nucleotides not matched to a gene: 9. In germline, CDR1 is SGHAT, CDR2 FQNNGV. The length of the CDR3 is 15 residues. The CDR3 region is CASSLSGTGGDEQFF. The CDR3 region has the DNA TGTGCCAGCAGTTTATCAGGGACAGGGGGGGATGAGCAGTTCTTC. The complete variable domain, with remaining parts taken from reference TRBV11-2 and TRBJ2-1, reads EAGVAQSPRYKIIEKRQSVAFWCNPISGHATLYWYQQILGQGPKLLIQFQNNGVVDDSQLPKDRFSAERLKGVDSTLKIQPAKLEDSAVYLCASSLSGTGGDEQFFGPGTRLTVL.

The rearrangement uses TRBV30 and TRBJ1-5, with a possible D match to TRBD1 (6 bases). The CDR3 has 14 residues. Per germline, CDR1 GTSNPN and CDR2 SVGIG (reference sequence). Trimming took off 1 base at V and 4 bases at J, with 11 bases between the two ends. CDR3 in amino acids: CAWSAEQGNQPQHF. CDR3 DNA: TGTGCCTGGAGTGCTGAACAGGGAAATCAGCCCCAGCATTTT.

This clonotype was counted between two and nine times. The chain has TRBV25-1 and TRBJ2-1; perhaps TRBD2 as D (6 bases). CDR1 and CDR2 from the germline V gene are MGHDK and SYGVNS. This CDR3 comprises 15 residues. V lost 2 bases and J lost 2, with 10 bases in between. CDR3 DNA: TGTGCCAGCAGTGAAACGGGAGATCCCTACAATGAGCAGTTCTTC. Protein sequence: CASSETGDPYNEQFF.

In this sample, this clonotype turned up a few times. The chain combines TRBV7-2 with TRBJ2-2, with a possible D match to TRBD2 (5 bases). The germline V and J ends were trimmed by 4 bases and 8 bases, with 8 bases remaining between them. CDR3 length: 12 amino acids. Germline CDR1 is SGHTA and CDR2 is FQGNSA. In nucleotides, the CDR3 is TGTGCCAGCAGCTATAGGGAGGGGGAGCTGTTTTTT. Protein: CASSYREGELFF.

This clonotype was seen ten or more times. The rearrangement joins TRBV29-1 to TRBJ2-7; a weak D match, TRBD2 (5 bases). The germline CDR1 and CDR2 sequences are SQVTM and ANQGSEA. Trimming removed 7 bases at V and 5 bases at J, with 12 bases between. This CDR3 region has 11 residues. Here the CDR3 reads CSGKDGDEQYF. The CDR3, as DNA: TGCAGCGGAAAGGACGGGGACGAGCAGTACTTC.

The chain employs TRBV7-9 and TRBJ2-1, with 8 bases matching TRBD2. The length of the CDR3 is 15 residues. Germline V gene lookup returns CDR1 SEHNR and CDR2 FQNEAQ (reference sequence). Trimming removed 4 bases from V and 5 bases from J; junction bases left unmatched: 7. CDR3 coding DNA: TGTGCCAGCAGCTGGGGACTAGTTTGGGACAATGAGCAGTTCTTC. It specifies CASSWGLVWDNEQFF.

Only a few counts were recorded for this clonotype. The chain employs TRBV28 and TRBJ1-1; possibly TRBD1 for D (6 bases). With 5 bases removed from V and 0 bases from J, the gap between germline ends came to 16 bases. The CDR3 totals 16 residues. CDR1 and CDR2 (germline): MDHEN, SYDVKM. This chain's CDR3 is CASSHMWDNLNTEAFF. CDR3 coding DNA: TGTGCCAGCAGTCATATGTGGGACAACTTGAACACTGAAGCTTTCTTT. Supplemented by reference TRBV28 and TRBJ1-1, the full variable domain reads DVKVTQSSRYLVKRTGEKVFLECVQDMDHENMFWYRQDPGLGLRLIYFSYDVKMKEKGDIPEGYSVSREKKERFSLILESASTNQTSMYLCASSHMWDNLNTEAFFGQGTRLTVV.

This clonotype has a handful of counts. CDR3 nucleotide sequence: TGTGCCAGCAGTTACTCAGACGCCGGGGAGCTGTTTTTT. Protein: CASSYSDAGELFF. The rearrangement links TRBV6-5 to TRBJ2-2; D remains unclear. Trimming removed 0 bases at V and 6 bases at J, with 5 bases between. This CDR3 has 13 amino acids. The germline CDR1 and CDR2 sequences are MNHEY and SVGAGI.

This clonotype has just a few counts. The CDR3 reads CASSPDRGGANTEAFF. The CDR3 bases are TGTGCCAGCAGCCCCGACAGGGGAGGGGCGAACACTGAAGCTTTCTTT. This chain joins TRBV5-6 and TRBJ1-1; 8 bases are a match to TRBD1. This CDR3 spans 16 amino acids. V trimming: 4 bases; J trimming: 1 base; junction bases outside the gene matches: 9. The germline CDR1 and CDR2 sequences are SGHDT and YYEEEE.

Worth noting for this clonotype: As the CDR3 is not closed by the conserved phenylalanine or tryptophan, this likely results from a read error. V usage is TRBV15 and J usage is TRBJ2-7; 7 nucleotides line up with TRBD2. The CDR3 has 16 residues. V shed 0 bases and J 2 bases; nucleotides not matched to a gene: 7. The germline V gene encodes CDR1 LNHNV and CDR2 YYDKDF (reference sequence). DNA for the CDR3: TGTGCCACCAGCAGAGATTTCGCGGGAGAGGCCTACGAGCAGTACTTA. Encoded protein: CATSRDFAGEAYEQYL.

Notes on this clonotype: This could be a read error, since a much larger clone is one nucleotide away. The chain carries TRBV5-6 and TRBJ1-1; D gene unclear. Trimming pared 6 bases from V and 4 bases from J, leaving 16 bases between. The CDR3 covers 14 residues. Germline V CDR1 and CDR2: SGHDT, YYEEEE. CDR3 nucleotide sequence: TGTGCCAGCATTTCAGATCCTGGGAGCACTGAAGCTTTCTTT. This codes for CASISDPGSTEAFF. The variable domain in full, completed from reference TRBV5-6 and TRBJ1-1, reads DAGVTQSPTHLIKTRGQQVTLRCSPKSGHDTVSWYQQALGQGPQFIFQYYEEEERQRGNFPDRFSGHQFPNYSSELNVNALLLGDSALYLCASISDPGSTEAFFGQGTRLTVV.

For this clonotype: Germline and junction disagree at one end, which may indicate a read error. This chain uses TRBV29-1 with TRBJ2-7; D is perhaps TRBD2 (6 bases). From germline, CDR1 is SQVTM and CDR2 ANQGSEA. CDR3 length equals 13 residues. CDR3 bases: TGCAGCGTTGAGGAGGGGACCCAATTCTCTGTGTCCTTC. It translates to CSVEEGTQFSVSF.

This clonotype was counted between two and nine times. The V and J genes are TRBV24-1 and TRBJ2-7; tentatively, D is TRBD2 (7 bases). This CDR3 has 20 amino acids. V lost 3 bases and J 0 bases, leaving 26 bases between the germline ends. The germline V gene has CDR1 KGHDR and CDR2 SFDVKD. Here the CDR3 DNA reads TGTGCCACCAGTGATATTCTTAAGGGGGGGAACGGTGAGCCCTCCTACGAGCAGTACTTC. Translating gives CATSDILKGGNGEPSYEQYF.